Reported below is one T cell receptor beta chain. Its antigen is not known. The entry originates in a study of response to subunit inactivated influenza vaccine. V was pared by 5 bases and J by 4 bases, with 8 bases of the junction left unmatched. The length of the CDR3 is 16 residues. Germline CDR1 and CDR2: SGHTA and FQGNSA. Whole-study results and caveats: That few new T cells are recruited by each seasonal influenza vaccination was the authors' suggestion.

One entry per CDR3 protein, called by TCRdb with MiXCR from the RT-PCR reads. The sample lists fewer than 800,000 distinct CDR3 sequences, around 14% occurring once. Sequenced here: PBMCs from blood, sampled approximately 13 days after vaccination. The sequence was collected from a man aged 45 to 65 who received an inactivated influenza vaccine. The chain links TRBV7-2 to TRBJ2-5, with 12 bases fitting TRBD2. The CDR3 loop reads CASSSGLAGLGETQYF. In DNA, the CDR3 is TGTGCCAGCAGCAGTGGACTAGCGGGATTAGGAGAGACCCAGTACTTC.